Listed here are 11 T cell receptor beta chains from one sample, sequenced in a study of cytomegalovirus exposure and HLA in healthy donors (dated by TCRdb to the late 2010s). The library was obtained by the immunoSEQ multiplex PCR assay. TCRdb limited this immuneACCESS table to in-frame rearrangements with V and J called. A share of clones is missing; checked studies link under half to unresolved V genes, and the rest is unexplained. The sample includes over 130,000 clones, with 70% to 90% observed a single time. Roughly 9% of the sample is held by the ten biggest clonotypes. Material for sequencing was PBMCs. The receptors stem from a man younger than 35 in good health and CMV-seropositive.

The chain links TRBV19 to TRBJ2-7; a weak D match, TRBD2 (5 bases). The CDR3 consists of 15 residues. V lost 4 bases, J lost 6 bases, and 19 bases lay in between. Per germline, CDR1 LNHDA and CDR2 SQIVND (reference sequence). CDR3: CASSTVGTGGTEQYF. The CDR3, as DNA: TGTGCCAGTAGTACAGTAGGTACTGGAGGCACCGAGCAGTACTTC.

In this sample, this clone turned up once. The rearrangement uses TRBV5-1 and TRBJ1-2; 8 nucleotides line up with TRBD1. The length of the CDR3 is 13 residues. V shed 0 bases and J 12 bases; nucleotides not matched to a gene: 7. CDR1 and CDR2 (germline): SGHRS, YFSETQ. The chain's CDR3 is CASSLETGDTDTF. The CDR3 region has the DNA TGCGCCAGCAGCTTGGAGACAGGGGATACAGACACCTTC.

V usage is TRBV11-2 and J usage is TRBJ1-2; 8 nucleotides align to TRBD1. The V segment lost 4 bases and the J segment 4 bases; nucleotides outside the gene matches: 8. The CDR3 is 15 amino acids. Looked up from germline, CDR1 is SGHAT and CDR2 is FQNNGV. CDR3 sequence: CASSSPGQALYGYTF. The CDR3 DNA is TGTGCCAGCAGCTCCCCGGGACAGGCGCTCTATGGCTACACCTTC.

The V and J genes are TRBV9 and TRBJ2-1; D may be TRBD2 (5 bases). Germline CDR1 SGDLS, CDR2 YYNGEE. The V end was cut by 3 bases, the J end by 0 bases, with 10 bases between. CDR3 size: 15 residues. The CDR3 protein is CASSGAVSSYNEQFF. Here the CDR3 DNA reads TGTGCCAGCAGCGGAGCGGTAAGCTCCTACAATGAGCAGTTCTTC. The variable domain in full, with the rest retrieved from reference TRBV9 and TRBJ2-1, is DSGVTQTPKHLITATGQRVTLRCSPRSGDLSVYWYQQSLDQGLQFLIQYYNGEERAKGNILERFSAQQFPDLHSELNLSSLELGDSALYFCASSGAVSSYNEQFFGPGTRLTVL.

The gene calls are TRBV28 and TRBJ1-5; the D gene is possibly TRBD1 (6 bases). Trimming removed 9 bases from V and 3 bases from J, with 21 bases in between. The CDR3 has 16 amino acids. Germline V gives CDR1 MDHEN, CDR2 SYDVKM. The CDR3 protein is CASNSLAGAPNQPQHF. The DNA of the CDR3 is TGTGCCAGTAACTCCCTAGCGGGGGCCCCCAATCAGCCCCAGCATTTT.

The V gene is TRBV9, the J gene TRBJ2-7; 8 bases line up with TRBD2. Germline CDR1 SGDLS, CDR2 YYNGEE. The CDR3 is 14 residues long. Losses at the gene ends were 0 bases for V and 3 bases for J; bases not matched to a gene: 2. Here the CDR3 reads CASSVGLAGYEQYF. The CDR3 bases are TGTGCCAGCAGCGTAGGCCTAGCGGGCTACGAGCAGTACTTC.

This clone was found a few times. The chain carries TRBV7-3 and TRBJ2-1, with D unclear. CDR1 SGHTA and CDR2 FQGTGA come from the germline V gene. The CDR3 has 13 amino acids. V lost 1 base, J lost 7 bases, and 8 bases lay in between. The CDR3 here is CASSLISGNEQFF. Written as DNA, the CDR3 is TGTGCCAGCAGCTTAATATCGGGTAATGAGCAGTTCTTC.

This chain links TRBV27 with TRBJ2-7, with 7 bases aligning to TRBD1. The trim removed 2 bases at V and 0 bases at J, leaving 4 bases unmatched. Germline V CDR1 and CDR2: MNHEY, SMNVEV (reference sequence). This CDR3 is 15 amino acids long. This chain's CDR3 is CASSLLDRYSYEQYF. The CDR3 nucleotides read TGTGCCAGCAGTTTACTGGACAGGTACTCCTACGAGCAGTACTTC.

The rearrangement links TRBV10-2 to TRBJ1-6; maybe TRBD1 (5 bases). There are 12 residues in the CDR3. The germline V gene encodes CDR1 WSHSY and CDR2 SAAADI. V was trimmed by 8 bases and J by 10 bases, leaving 12 bases between them. In DNA form, the CDR3 reads TGCGCCAGCGGGGGGGGGTCCTCACCCCTCCACTTT. Amino acid sequence: CASGGGSSPLHF.

The V gene is TRBV15, the J gene TRBJ2-3; possible D gene TRBD1, 5 bases. With 3 bases removed from V and 3 bases from J, the gap between germline ends came to 7 bases. In germline, CDR1 is LNHNV, CDR2 YYDKDF (reference sequence). This CDR3 contains 13 residues. The CDR3 loop is CATSRTDTDTQYF. CDR3 coding DNA: TGTGCCACCAGCAGGACAGATACAGATACGCAGTATTTT.

This clone has just one count. This chain links TRBV5-4 with TRBJ1-2; no firm D call. Between the trimmed V and J ends, which lost 0 bases and 0 bases, there was a span of 12 bases. CDR1 and CDR2 from the germline V gene are SGHNT and YYREEE (reference sequence). This CDR3 is 16 amino acids long. The CDR3 DNA reads as TGTGCCAGCAGCTTGGACTGGGCCAGGCCTAACTATGGCTACACCTTC. Translating gives CASSLDWARPNYGYTF. The full variable domain, completed using reference TRBV5-4 and TRBJ1-2, is ETGVTQSPTHLIKTRGQQVTLRCSSQSGHNTVSWYQQALGQGPQFIFQYYREEENGRGNFPPRFSGLQFPNYSSELNVNALELDDSALYLCASSLDWARPNYGYTFGSGTRLTVV.